This record concerns one T cell receptor beta chain sequence. Its target is not known. The sample belongs to a study of blood T cells in healthy people across ages. On the study more broadly: Per every two T cells, about one barcoded beta molecule was captured by template switching.

Study-level points and caveats: It was held that diversity estimates obtained from one million T cells represented underestimates.

A J-beta primer mix and a sample-barcoded 5' primer were used in a second PCR of roughly 6 to 12 cycles. TCRdb reprocessed the 5' RACE reads via MiXCR and lists one record per CDR3 protein. Seen here are 1.4 million or so distinct CDR3 sequences, less than 45% observed once, and the top ten hold around 4%. CDR3 length equals 18 residues. From germline, CDR1 is SGDLS and CDR2 YYNGEE. V was clipped by 0 bases and J by 13 bases, with 29 bases between them. Each donor had approximately 10 milliliters of peripheral blood drawn. The chain has TRBV9 and TRBJ2-4, with a possible D match to TRBD2 (5 bases). Sequencing was performed on blood. This clonotype was obtained from a woman younger than 35 in good health. In DNA, the CDR3 is TGTGCCAGCAGCGTAGCTATAGGAGCGGCAGCTGAATACAATGAGCAGTACTTC. Protein: CASSVAIGAAAEYNEQYF.